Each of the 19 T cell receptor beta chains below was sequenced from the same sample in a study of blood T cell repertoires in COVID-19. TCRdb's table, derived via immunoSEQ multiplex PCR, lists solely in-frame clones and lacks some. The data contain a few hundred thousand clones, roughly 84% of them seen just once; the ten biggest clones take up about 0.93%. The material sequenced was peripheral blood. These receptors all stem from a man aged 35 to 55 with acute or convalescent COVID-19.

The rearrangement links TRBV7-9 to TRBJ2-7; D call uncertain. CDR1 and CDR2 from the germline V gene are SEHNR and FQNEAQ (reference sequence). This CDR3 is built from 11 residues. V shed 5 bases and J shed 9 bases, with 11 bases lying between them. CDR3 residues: CASSPDSLQYF. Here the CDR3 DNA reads TGTGCCAGCAGCCCCGACTCTTTGCAGTACTTC.

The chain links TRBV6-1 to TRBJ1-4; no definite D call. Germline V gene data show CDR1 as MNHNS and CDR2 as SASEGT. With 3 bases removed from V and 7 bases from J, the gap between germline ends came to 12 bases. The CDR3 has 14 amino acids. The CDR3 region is CASSERGLSEKLFF. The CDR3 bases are TGTGCCAGCAGTGAGCGAGGGTTGAGTGAAAAACTGTTTTTT.

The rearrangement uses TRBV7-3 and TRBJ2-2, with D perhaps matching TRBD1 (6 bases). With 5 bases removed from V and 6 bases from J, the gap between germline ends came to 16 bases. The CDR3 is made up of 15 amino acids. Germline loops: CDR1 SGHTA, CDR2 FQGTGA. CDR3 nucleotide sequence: TGTGCCAGCAGCCCATTGGCAGGGGCCCCCGGGGAGCTGTTTTTT. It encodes CASSPLAGAPGELFF.

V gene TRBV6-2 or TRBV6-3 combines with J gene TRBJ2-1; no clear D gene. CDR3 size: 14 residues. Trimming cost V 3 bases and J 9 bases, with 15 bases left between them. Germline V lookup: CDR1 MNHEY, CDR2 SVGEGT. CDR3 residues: CASSYVAAIAEQFF. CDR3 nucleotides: TGTGCCAGCAGTTATGTGGCGGCCATCGCTGAGCAGTTCTTC.

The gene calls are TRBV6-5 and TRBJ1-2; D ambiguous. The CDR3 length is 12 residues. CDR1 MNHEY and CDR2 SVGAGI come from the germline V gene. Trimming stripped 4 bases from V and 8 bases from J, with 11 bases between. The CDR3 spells CASSSQEWGYTF. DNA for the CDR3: TGTGCCAGCAGTTCTCAGGAATGGGGCTACACCTTC.

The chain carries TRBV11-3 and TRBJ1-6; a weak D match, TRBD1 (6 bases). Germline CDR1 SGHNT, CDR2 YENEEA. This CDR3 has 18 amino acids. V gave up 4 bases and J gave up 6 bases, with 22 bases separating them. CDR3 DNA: TGTGCCAGCAGCTCCCCGTCTCGGGGGGCGCCCGGTAATTCACCCCTCCACTTT. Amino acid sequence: CASSSPSRGAPGNSPLHF.

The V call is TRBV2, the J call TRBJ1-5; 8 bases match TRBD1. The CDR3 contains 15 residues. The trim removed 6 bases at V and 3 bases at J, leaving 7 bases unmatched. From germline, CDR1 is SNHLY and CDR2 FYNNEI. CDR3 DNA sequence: TGTGCCAGCAGGCTGCAGGGGGCCTTCAATCAGCCCCAGCATTTT. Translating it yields CASRLQGAFNQPQHF.

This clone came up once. The CDR3 region has the DNA TGTGCCAGCAGCCCCCGAGGACAGGGGGCCGGGGGGGGCTACACCTTC. Residues: CASSPRGQGAGGGYTF. V is TRBV5-6 and J is TRBJ1-2; 11 bases agree with TRBD1. The germline CDR1 and CDR2 sequences are SGHDT and YYEEEE. Trimming took 4 bases from V and 8 from J; bases not matched to a gene: 13. This CDR3 region has 16 residues. Full variable domain (outside the CDR3, taken from reference TRBV5-6 and TRBJ1-2): DAGVTQSPTHLIKTRGQQVTLRCSPKSGHDTVSWYQQALGQGPQFIFQYYEEEERQRGNFPDRFSGHQFPNYSSELNVNALLLGDSALYLCASSPRGQGAGGGYTFGSGTRLTVV.

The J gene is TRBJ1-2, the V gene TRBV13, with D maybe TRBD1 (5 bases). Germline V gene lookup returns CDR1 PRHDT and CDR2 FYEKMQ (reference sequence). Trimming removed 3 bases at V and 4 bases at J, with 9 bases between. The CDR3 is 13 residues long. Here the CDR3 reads CASSLGGFYGYTF. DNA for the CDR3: TGTGCCAGCAGCTTGGGGGGGTTCTATGGCTACACCTTC.

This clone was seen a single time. CDR3 sequence: CASVSTGNEQFF. Written as DNA, the CDR3 is TGTGCCAGCGTCTCCACGGGGAATGAGCAGTTCTTC. The genes are TRBV21-1 and TRBJ2-1; the table's TRBD2 call for D was not verified on the DNA. TRBV21-1 represents a pseudogene. This CDR3 contains 12 residues.

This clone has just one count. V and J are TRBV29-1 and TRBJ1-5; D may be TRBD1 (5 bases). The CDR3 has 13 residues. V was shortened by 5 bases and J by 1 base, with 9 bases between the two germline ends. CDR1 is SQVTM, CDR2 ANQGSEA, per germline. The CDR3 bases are TGCAGCGTTATGGACAACAGCAATCAGCCCCAGCATTTT. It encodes CSVMDNSNQPQHF.

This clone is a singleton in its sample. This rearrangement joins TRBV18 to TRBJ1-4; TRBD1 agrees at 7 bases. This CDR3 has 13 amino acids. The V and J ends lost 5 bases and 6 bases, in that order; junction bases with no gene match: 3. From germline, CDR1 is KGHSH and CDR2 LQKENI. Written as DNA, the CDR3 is TGTGCCAGCTCAGACAGGGCTGATGAAAAACTGTTTTTT. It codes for CASSDRADEKLFF.

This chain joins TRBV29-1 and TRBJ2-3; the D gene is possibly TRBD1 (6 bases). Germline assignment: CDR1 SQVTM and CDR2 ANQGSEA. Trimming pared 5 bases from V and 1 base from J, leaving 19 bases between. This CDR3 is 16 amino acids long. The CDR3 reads CSVTGTPLGGTDTQYF. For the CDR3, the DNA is TGCAGCGTTACCGGGACACCTCTTGGGGGCACAGATACGCAGTATTTT.

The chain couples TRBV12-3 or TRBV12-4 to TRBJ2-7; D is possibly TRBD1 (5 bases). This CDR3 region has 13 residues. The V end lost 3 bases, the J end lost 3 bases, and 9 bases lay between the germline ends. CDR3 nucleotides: TGTGCCAGCAGTTTGACAGATTACTACGAGCAGTACTTC. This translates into CASSLTDYYEQYF.

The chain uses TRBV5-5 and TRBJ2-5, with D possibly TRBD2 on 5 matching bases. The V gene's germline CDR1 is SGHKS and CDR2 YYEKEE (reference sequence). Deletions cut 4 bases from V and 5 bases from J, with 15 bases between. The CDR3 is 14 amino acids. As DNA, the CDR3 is TGTGCCAGCAGCCTGACGAGCGGTTGGGAGACCCAGTACTTC. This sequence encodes CASSLTSGWETQYF.

The DNA for the CDR3 is TGTGCCAGCAGCTTAGACTACTATGGCTACACCTTC. It specifies CASSLDYYGYTF. The chain has TRBV11-2 and TRBJ1-2, with D uncertain. Trimming stripped 0 bases from V and 3 bases from J, with 2 bases between. The CDR3 sequence is 12 residues long. CDR1 is SGHAT and CDR2 is FQNNGV in the germline V gene.

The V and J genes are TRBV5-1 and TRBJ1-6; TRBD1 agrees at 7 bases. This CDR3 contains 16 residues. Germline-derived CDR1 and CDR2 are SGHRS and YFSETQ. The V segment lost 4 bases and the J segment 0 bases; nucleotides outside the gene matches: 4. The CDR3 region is CASSQTGSSYNSPLHF. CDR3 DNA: TGCGCCAGCAGCCAGACAGGGAGCTCCTATAATTCACCCCTCCACTTT.

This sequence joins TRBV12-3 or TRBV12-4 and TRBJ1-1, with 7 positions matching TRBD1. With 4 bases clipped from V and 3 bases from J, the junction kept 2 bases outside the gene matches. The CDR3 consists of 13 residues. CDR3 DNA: TGTGCCAGCAGTTCAGGGGGATACACTGAAGCTTTCTTT. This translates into CASSSGGYTEAFF.

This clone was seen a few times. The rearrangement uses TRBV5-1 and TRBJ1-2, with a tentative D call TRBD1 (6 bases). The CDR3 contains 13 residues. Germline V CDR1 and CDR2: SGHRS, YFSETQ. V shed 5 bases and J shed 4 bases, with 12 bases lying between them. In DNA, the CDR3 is TGCGCCAGCAGTGAGGGGGTCGGCTATGGCTACACCTTC. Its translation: CASSEGVGYGYTF.